One and the same sample provided the 20 T cell receptor beta chains below, sequenced in a study of Ad26.COV2.S vaccination and SARS-CoV-2 variants. Generated by immunoSEQ multiplex PCR, the TCRdb table keeps only in-frame clones and is missing some. The sample includes approximately 97,000 clones, around three quarters of them seen just once. Sample: peripheral blood, taken after recovery from COVID-19. The receptor set was obtained from a human donor who had recovered from COVID-19.

The chain joins TRBV11-2 to TRBJ2-2; 7 bases match TRBD1. The CDR3 length is 15 residues. J was trimmed by 7 bases and V by 1 base; bases with no gene match: 6. In germline, CDR1 is SGHAT, CDR2 FQNNGV. DNA of the CDR3: TGTGCCAGCAGCTTAGGACAGGGCGCATTCGGGGAGCTGTTTTTT. Translating gives CASSLGQGAFGELFF.

The gene calls are TRBV6-5 and TRBJ2-3; no firm D call. Germline V gene sequence: CDR1 MNHEY, CDR2 SVGAGI. Trimming left V 8 bases short and J 5 bases short, with 11 bases between. The CDR3 has 12 residues. CDR3 residues: CASLGREDTQYF. CDR3 coding DNA: TGTGCCAGCCTTGGAAGGGAAGATACGCAGTATTTT.

This clone has just a few counts. The gene calls are TRBV4-1 and TRBJ1-6; a possible D gene is TRBD1 (6 bases). Germline CDR1 MGHRA, CDR2 YSYEKL. The CDR3 spans 16 residues. The germline V and J ends were trimmed by 1 base and 5 bases, with 12 bases remaining between them. CDR3 coding DNA: TGCGCCAGCAGCCAAGCTATGGCAGGGGATAATTCACCCCTCCACTTT. It yields the protein CASSQAMAGDNSPLHF.

This chain joins TRBV19 and TRBJ1-5; unclear D gene. V gave up 6 bases and J gave up 5 bases, with 11 bases separating them. The germline V gene has CDR1 LNHDA and CDR2 SQIVND (reference sequence). The CDR3 has 13 amino acids. Here the CDR3 reads CASSLGNYQPQHF. CDR3 nucleotides: TGTGCCAGTAGCCTCGGGAACTATCAGCCCCAGCATTTT. The full variable domain, in which reference TRBV19 and TRBJ1-5 provide the parts outside the CDR3, is DGGITQSPKYLFRKEGQNVTLSCEQNLNHDAMYWYRQDPGQGLRLIYYSQIVNDFQKGDIAEGYSVSREKKESFPLTVTSAQKNPTAFYLCASSLGNYQPQHFGDGTRLSIL.

This clone was observed once. The gene calls are TRBV2 and TRBJ2-7; 8 bases map to TRBD2. There are 11 residues in the CDR3. Germline V gene lookup returns CDR1 SNHLY and CDR2 FYNNEI. V dropped 8 bases and J dropped 4; count of bases not matched to a gene: 1. CDR3 amino acids: CASGLAYEQYF. The DNA for the CDR3 is TGTGCCAGCGGACTAGCTTACGAGCAGTACTTC.

The V call is TRBV25-1, the J call TRBJ2-1; 12 nucleotides line up with TRBD2. V trimming: 4 bases; J trimming: 4 bases; junction bases outside the gene matches: 8. This CDR3 comprises 17 residues. The germline gives CDR1 MGHDK, CDR2 SYGVNS. CDR3 region: CASSGMTSGGYYNEQFF. As DNA, the CDR3 is TGTGCCAGCAGTGGGATGACTAGCGGGGGATATTACAATGAGCAGTTCTTC.

J is TRBJ1-5 and V is TRBV6-5; 7 nucleotides match TRBD1. Unmatched junction bases numbered 10, after V lost 6 bases and J lost 5 bases. The germline CDR1 and CDR2 sequences are MNHEY and SVGAGI. This CDR3 comprises 15 residues. CDR3 loop: CASRSRQGWDQPQHF. Written as DNA, the CDR3 is TGTGCCAGCAGATCACGACAGGGTTGGGATCAGCCCCAGCATTTT.

The V call is TRBV19, the J call TRBJ1-2; possible D gene TRBD1, 5 bases. The CDR3 has 14 residues. CDR1 is LNHDA, CDR2 SQIVND, per germline (reference sequence). V dropped 5 bases and J dropped 3 bases, with 13 bases sitting between them. The DNA for the CDR3 is TGTGCCAGTAGTCCGTCAGGGCCCTACTATGGCTACACCTTC. Protein: CASSPSGPYYGYTF.

The chain has TRBV7-9 and TRBJ1-1, with a possible D match to TRBD1 (5 bases). The CDR3 loop spans 14 amino acids. The germline CDR1 and CDR2 sequences are SEHNR and FQNEAQ (reference sequence). The ends were cut back, 7 bases at V and 1 base at J, with 13 bases in the middle. The CDR3 here is CASIPGAGNTEAFF. The CDR3, as DNA: TGTGCCAGCATACCCGGGGCAGGGAACACTGAAGCTTTCTTT.

V usage is TRBV18 and J usage is TRBJ1-1; 8 bases match TRBD1. There are 16 residues in the CDR3. Germline CDR1 is KGHSH and CDR2 is LQKENI. With 3 bases clipped from V and 0 bases from J, the junction kept 6 bases outside the gene matches. CDR3 residues: CASSPSQGAMNTEAFF. In nucleotides, the CDR3 is TGTGCCAGCTCACCGAGTCAGGGGGCGATGAACACTGAAGCTTTCTTT. Together with reference TRBV18 and TRBJ1-1, the CDR3 gives the full variable domain: NAGVMQNPRHLVRRRGQEARLRCSPMKGHSHVYWYRQLPEEGLKFMVYLQKENIIDESGMPKERFSAEFPKEGPSILRIQQVVRGDSAAYFCASSPSQGAMNTEAFFGQGTRLTVV.

V usage is TRBV19 and J usage is TRBJ2-1; D is perhaps TRBD2 (6 bases). Germline loops: CDR1 LNHDA, CDR2 SQIVND (reference sequence). With 7 bases removed from V and 11 bases from J, the gap between germline ends came to 18 bases. This CDR3 contains 13 residues. CDR3 sequence: CASNQLGLAKQFF. In DNA, the CDR3 is TGTGCCAGTAACCAACTTGGGCTAGCGAAGCAGTTCTTC.

The V call is TRBV9, the J call TRBJ1-3, with D perhaps TRBD1 (5 bases). Germline V gene data show CDR1 as SGDLS and CDR2 as YYNGEE. The CDR3 has 17 amino acids. V was cut by 4 bases and J by 0 bases, with 17 bases left in between. Here the CDR3 reads CASSTSGTSGSGNTIYF. DNA of the CDR3: TGTGCCAGCAGCACCTCAGGGACTTCTGGCTCTGGAAACACCATATATTTT.

This chain uses TRBV4-3 with TRBJ2-6; D remains unclear. V was trimmed by 0 bases and J by 0 bases, leaving 6 bases between them. This CDR3 is built from 16 residues. Per germline, CDR1 LGHNA and CDR2 YSLEER. The CDR3 loop reads CASSQDLRSGANVLTF. In DNA, the CDR3 is TGCGCCAGCAGCCAAGATTTGCGCTCTGGGGCCAACGTCCTGACTTTC.

J is TRBJ2-5 and V is TRBV6-5; TRBD1 matches 8 bases. V shed 8 bases, J shed 3 bases, and the junction held 5 bases outside the gene matches. Germline-derived CDR1 and CDR2 are MNHEY and SVGAGI. The CDR3 is 13 amino acids. The CDR3 DNA reads as TGTGCCAGCGGCAGGGGGCCTGAAGAGACCCAGTACTTC. This encodes CASGRGPEETQYF.

The table lists this clone with a count of one. The genes are TRBV6-6 and TRBJ2-5; unclear D gene. The V end lost 6 bases, the J end lost 0 bases, and 14 bases lay between the germline ends. This CDR3 is 15 amino acids long. Germline V gene data show CDR1 as MNHNY and CDR2 as SVGAGI (reference sequence). The CDR3 DNA reads TGTGCCAGCAGCCCCGGAAAGGTGGACCAAGAGACCCAGTACTTC. It specifies CASSPGKVDQETQYF.

V and J are TRBV6-5 and TRBJ1-6; the D is unclear. The CDR3 extends over 14 amino acids. The V gene lost 7 bases and the J gene lost 4 bases, with 11 bases spanning the gap. Germline CDR1 and CDR2: MNHEY and SVGAGI. The CDR3 DNA is TGTGCCAGCACGCAGGTGGGGTATAATTCACCCCTCCACTTT. It specifies CASTQVGYNSPLHF.

This clone was detected once. This rearrangement joins TRBV6-4 to TRBJ1-5; possibly TRBD1 for D (5 bases). The length of the CDR3 is 14 residues. Per germline, CDR1 MRHNA and CDR2 SNTAGT. V gave up 8 bases and J gave up 7 bases, with 18 bases separating them. Written as DNA, the CDR3 is TGTGCCAGCTCGAGCGAAGTGGGGGGACAGCCCCAGCATTTT. Its protein is CASSSEVGGQPQHF.

The J gene is TRBJ2-1, the V gene TRBV10-3, with 9 bases aligning to TRBD2. Germline V gene sequence: CDR1 ENHRY, CDR2 SYGVKD. V lost 11 bases to trimming and J lost 5 bases; unmatched junction nucleotides: 13. The CDR3 is made up of 15 amino acids. The CDR3 coding sequence is TGTGCCGCCCGGAACGCTGGCGGGGGGGACAATGAGCAGTTCTTC. Protein product: CAARNAGGGDNEQFF.

This CDR3 is CASNGEAKNIQYF. In nucleotides, the CDR3 is TGTGCCAGCAATGGGGAAGCCAAAAACATTCAGTACTTC. V usage is TRBV2 and J usage is TRBJ2-4, with D uncertain. Trimming took 7 bases from V and 0 from J, leaving 7 bases between them. The length of the CDR3 is 13 residues. The germline CDR1 and CDR2 sequences are SNHLY and FYNNEI.

This chain connects TRBV6-1 to TRBJ2-5, with D possibly TRBD1 on 6 matching bases. CDR1 and CDR2 (germline): MNHNS, SASEGT. Trimming removed 1 base at V and 3 bases at J, with 9 bases between. The CDR3 length is 14 residues. The CDR3 protein is CASSEGGGKETQYF. The CDR3 DNA reads TGTGCCAGCAGTGAAGGAGGGGGTAAAGAGACCCAGTACTTC.